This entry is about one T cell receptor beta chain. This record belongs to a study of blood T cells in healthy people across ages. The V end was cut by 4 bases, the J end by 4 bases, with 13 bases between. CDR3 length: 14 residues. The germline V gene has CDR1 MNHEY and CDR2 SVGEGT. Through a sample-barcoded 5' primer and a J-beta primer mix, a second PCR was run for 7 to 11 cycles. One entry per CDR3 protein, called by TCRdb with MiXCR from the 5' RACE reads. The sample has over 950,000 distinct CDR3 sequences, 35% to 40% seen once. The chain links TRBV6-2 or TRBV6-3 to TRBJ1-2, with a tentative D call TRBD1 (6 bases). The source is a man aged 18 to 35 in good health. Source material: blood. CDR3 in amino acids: CASSSGEITYGYTF. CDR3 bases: TGTGCCAGCAGTTCAGGGGAGATAACCTATGGCTACACCTTC.